The clone carrying this T cell receptor (beta chain) was observed a few times. Its antigen is not known. This sample was included in a study of T cell repertoires in cytomegalovirus infection. Study-level background: CMV epitopes in the study were HLA-C-restricted (recently identified) and HLA-B-restricted (well studied). Matching HLA type and CMV infection were both indicated by public TCR beta signatures. Study-wide points: Cumulative frequency of public TCR beta families picked out carriers of CMV plus the relevant HLA. There were HLA-C-restricted CMV-specific TCR beta clonotypes dominating the ex vivo response.

There are 12 residues in the CDR3. V lost 8 bases, J lost 2 bases, and 7 bases lay in between. Germline loops: CDR1 MNHNS, CDR2 SASEGT. One entry per CDR3 protein, called by TCRdb with MiXCR from the reads. The sample holds 900,000 to 950,000 distinct CDR3 sequences, roughly a third seen once. The source is a human donor in good health (CMV status not recorded). Some clones in this sample may be carry-over from other donors' samples. Sequences were derived from cultured CD8+ T cells from PBMCs, sampled from culture after CMV antigen stimulation. The J gene is TRBJ2-1, the V gene TRBV6-1; unclear D gene. The CDR3 spells CASEETYNEQFF. CDR3 DNA: TGTGCCAGCGAAGAGACCTACAATGAGCAGTTCTTC.